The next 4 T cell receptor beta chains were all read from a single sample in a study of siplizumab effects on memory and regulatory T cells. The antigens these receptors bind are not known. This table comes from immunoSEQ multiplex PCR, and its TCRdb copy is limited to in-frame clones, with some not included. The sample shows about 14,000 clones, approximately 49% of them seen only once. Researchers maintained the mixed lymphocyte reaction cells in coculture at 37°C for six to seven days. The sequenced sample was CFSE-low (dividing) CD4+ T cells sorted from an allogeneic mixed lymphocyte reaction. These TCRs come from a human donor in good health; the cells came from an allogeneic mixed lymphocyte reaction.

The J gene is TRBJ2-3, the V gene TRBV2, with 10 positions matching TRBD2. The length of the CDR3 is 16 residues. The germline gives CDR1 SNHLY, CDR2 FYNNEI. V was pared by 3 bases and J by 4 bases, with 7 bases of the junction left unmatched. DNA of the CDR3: TGTGCCAGCAGTGAGGCTAGCGGGAGAACCGCAGATACGCAGTATTTT. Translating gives CASSEASGRTADTQYF.

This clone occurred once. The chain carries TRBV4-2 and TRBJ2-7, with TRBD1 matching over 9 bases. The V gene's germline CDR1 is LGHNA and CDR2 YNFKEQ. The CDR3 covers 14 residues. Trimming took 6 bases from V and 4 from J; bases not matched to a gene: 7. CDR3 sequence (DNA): TGTGCCAGCAGTACGGACAGGGGTATATACGAGCAGTACTTC. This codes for CASSTDRGIYEQYF.

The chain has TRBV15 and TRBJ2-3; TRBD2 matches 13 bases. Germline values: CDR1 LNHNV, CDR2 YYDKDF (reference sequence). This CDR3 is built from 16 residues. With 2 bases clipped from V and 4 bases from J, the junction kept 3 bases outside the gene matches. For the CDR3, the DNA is TGTGCCACCAGCAGAACGACTAGCGGGGGGCCAGATACGCAGTATTTT. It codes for CATSRTTSGGPDTQYF.

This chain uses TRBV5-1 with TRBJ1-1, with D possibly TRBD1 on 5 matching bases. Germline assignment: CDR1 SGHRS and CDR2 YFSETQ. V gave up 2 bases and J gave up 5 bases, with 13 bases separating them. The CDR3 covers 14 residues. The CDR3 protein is CASSFTGGETEAFF. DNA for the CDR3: TGCGCCAGCAGCTTTACAGGTGGGGAAACTGAAGCTTTCTTT.